The following is a TCR beta chain sequence with its context. Germline V gene lookup returns CDR1 SGHTA and CDR2 FQGTGA. The CDR3 has 16 amino acids. With 1 base clipped from V and 4 bases from J, the junction kept 8 bases outside the gene matches. These data come from a study of T cells in Graves' hyperthyroidism and ophthalmopathy. A lack of ophthalmopathy progression within 18 months defined stable Graves' hyperthyroidism. Researchers took RNA transcripts and amplified the TCR beta CDR3 regions from them. HTBI primers were used for first-round RT-PCR of the TCR CDR3. MiXCR, run by TCRdb on the multiplex PCR reads, gives a single entry per CDR3 protein. Of about 340,000 distinct CDR3 sequences in the sample, around 23% were seen once.

This receptor was taken from a woman in her forties or fifties with Graves' hyperthyroidism. The chain is built from TRBV7-3 and TRBJ1-2; the match to TRBD1 covers 8 bases. Sequencing was carried out using blood. The CDR3 nucleotides are TGTGCCAGCAGCTTAAGGCGACAGGGGTGTACCTATGGCTACACCTTC. Protein product: CASSLRRQGCTYGYTF.